These T cell receptor beta chains were read from a single sample in a study of cytomegalovirus exposure and HLA in healthy donors. Some clones are missing from TCRdb's copy, which holds only in-frame ones; the method was immunoSEQ multiplex PCR. The repertoire holds 210,000 or so clones, with just over 75% as singletons. The sample taken for sequencing was PBMCs. The origin of the receptors is a man between 18 and 35 years old in good health and CMV-seronegative. Both conserved end residues are part of each CDR3. The D gene is left open where the match is weak. Size is omitted from some rows. Given values are once, few, many or a class for expanded clones.

clone_size | j_call | d_call | v_call | cdr3_nt | cdr3_aa
once | TRBJ2-7 | - | TRBV2 | TGTGCCAGCAGCCCTAGCTCCTACGAGCAGTACTTC | CASSPSSYEQYF
- | TRBJ2-3 | TRBD1 | TRBV7-9 | TGTGCCAGCAGGAACAATCCGGGACAGGGGGTAGATACGCAGTATTTT | CASRNNPGQGVDTQYF
once | TRBJ2-7 | TRBD2 | TRBV5-8 | TGTGCCAGCAGCACAGGCCAAGGGCTAGCGGGTTTCTACGAGCAGTACTTC | CASSTGQGLAGFYEQYF
- | TRBJ1-2 | TRBD1 | TRBV5-1 | TGCGCCAGCAGCCCCCCAGGGGGCGAATATGGCTACACCTTC | CASSPPGGEYGYTF
- | TRBJ1-1 | - | TRBV27 | TGTGCCAGCTCGCACGGGGACACTGAAGCTTTCTTT | CASSHGDTEAFF
few | TRBJ2-2 | - | TRBV6-5 | TGTGCCAGCAGTTACTCACAGAACACCGGGGAGCTGTTTTTT | CASSYSQNTGELFF
- | TRBJ1-5 | - | TRBV19 | TGTGCCAGTAGTATAGTTGGGAGTGGAAGCAATCAGCCCCAGCATTTT | CASSIVGSGSNQPQHF
- | TRBJ2-7 | TRBD1 | TRBV2 | TGTGCCAGCAGTTATGGACAGGGATGGTCCTACGAGCAGTACTTC | CASSYGQGWSYEQYF
once | TRBJ2-7 | - | TRBV5-4 | TGTGCCAGCAGCTTGGCCTACAGCGGCCCTAGCTCCTACGAGCAGTACTTC | CASSLAYSGPSSYEQYF
- | TRBJ2-2 | - | TRBV18 | TGTGCCAGCTCACCAATTCGGGGTGGCGGGGAGCTGTTTTTT | CASSPIRGGGELFF
- | TRBJ2-2 | TRBD1 | TRBV5-1 | TGCGCCAGCAGCTTGGAACAGGGGGGTCCCGGGGAGCTGTTTTTT | CASSLEQGGPGELFF
once | TRBJ2-7 | TRBD1 | TRBV6-1 | TGTGCCAGCAGTGATTACACAGGGGTAGTCTACGAGCAGTACTTC | CASSDYTGVVYEQYF
- | TRBJ1-2 | - | TRBV27 | TGTGCCAGCAGAGCAACTAACTATGGCTACACCTTC | CASRATNYGYTF
- | TRBJ2-3 | TRBD1 | TRBV6-5 | TGTGCCAGCAGTTACCAGGGGGCTGGCACAGATACGCAGTATTTT | CASSYQGAGTDTQYF
- | TRBJ1-1 | - | TRBV6-5 | TGTGCCAGCAGTTTTACGACACTCGGCTCTGAAGCTTTCTTT | CASSFTTLGSEAFF
few | TRBJ2-1 | TRBD2 | TRBV27 | TGTGCCAGCAGTCAACTAGCGGGAGGGCCTTACAATGAGCAGTTCTTC | CASSQLAGGPYNEQFF
- | TRBJ2-1 | TRBD2 | TRBV11-3 | TGTGCCAGCAGCTTAGATAGGGCGGGGGGTAACAATGAGCAGTTCTTC | CASSLDRAGGNNEQFF
- | TRBJ2-7 | - | TRBV6-5 | TGTGCCAGCAAGGGTACGACGGGGGCCTACGAGCAGTACTTC | CASKGTTGAYEQYF
- | TRBJ1-2 | TRBD1 | TRBV19 | TGTGCCAGTAGTATAAAAACAGGGGAGCCTTATGGCTACACCTTC | CASSIKTGEPYGYTF
- | TRBJ2-2 | TRBD1 | TRBV5-1 | TGCGCCAGCAGCGAAGGGGGCCAAACCGGGGAGCTGTTTTTT | CASSEGGQTGELFF
- | TRBJ2-5 | - | TRBV28 | TGTGCCAGCTCCCCAGGGGAGACCCAGTACTTC | CASSPGETQYF
- | TRBJ2-1 | TRBD2 | TRBV9 | TGTGCCAGCAGCGATGGAGGGACTAGCGGGAGTTATGAGCAGTTCTTC | CASSDGGTSGSYEQFF
- | TRBJ1-2 | - | TRBV18 | TGTGCCAGCTCACCAAGCTCAGGGAACTATGGCTACACCTTC | CASSPSSGNYGYTF
- | TRBJ1-3 | - | TRBV6-1 | TGTGCCAGCAGTGCCCGCATCTCCTCGGGATCGGGAAACACCATATATTTT | CASSARISSGSGNTIYF
- | TRBJ1-2 | TRBD1 | TRBV7-8 | TGTGCCAGCAGCCTGGGGTCCGGGACAGCCTCTGTGGGCTACACCTTC | CASSLGSGTASVGYTF
- | TRBJ1-1 | - | TRBV15 | TGTGCCACCAGCACGGGATATGAAAACACTGAAGCTTTCTTT | CATSTGYENTEAFF
- | TRBJ2-2 | TRBD2 | TRBV28 | TGTGCCAGCATCGCCCACAGCGGGAGGGGGACCGGGGAGCTGTTTTTT | CASIAHSGRGTGELFF
- | TRBJ2-5 | - | TRBV9 | TGTGCCAGCACGCCAGGCCCGTACCAAGAGACCCAGTACTTC | CASTPGPYQETQYF
- | TRBJ1-4 | - | TRBV6-5 | TGTGCCAGCAGTTACGGGGCAGGGTATAATGAAAAACTGTTTTTT | CASSYGAGYNEKLFF
- | TRBJ1-2 | - | TRBV6-5 | TGTGCCAGCAGTTACCTCCAGGGGTATGGCTACACCTTC | CASSYLQGYGYTF
once | TRBJ2-5 | TRBD1 | TRBV28 | TGTGCCAGCAGTTCGTCGGGGACAGGGTTGGAGACCCAGTACTTC | CASSSSGTGLETQYF
- | TRBJ1-2 | TRBD1 | TRBV6-5 | TGTGCCAGCAGTCCACAGACAGGGGGTAATGGCTACACCTTC | CASSPQTGGNGYTF
- | TRBJ2-7 | - | TRBV15 | TGTGCCACCAGCTTGAGTAGCGGATACGAGCAGTACTTC | CATSLSSGYEQYF
- | TRBJ1-5 | - | TRBV19 | TGTGCCAGTAGTGGGACTTCTGGTCAGCCCCAGCATTTT | CASSGTSGQPQHF
- | TRBJ2-7 | TRBD2 | TRBV4-1 | TGCGCCAGCAGCCAAGAGCCGACTAGCGAGTGGAGCTCCTACGAGCAGTACTTC | CASSQEPTSEWSSYEQYF
few | TRBJ1-6 | TRBD1 | TRBV6-5 | TGTGCCAGCAGTTACTCTTGGAGGACAGGGGGTTCACCCCTCCACTTT | CASSYSWRTGGSPLHF
- | TRBJ2-1 | - | TRBV28 | TGTGCCAGCAGTTTAATGGCGGCGAATGAGCAGTTCTTC | CASSLMAANEQFF
- | TRBJ2-7 | - | TRBV9 | TGTGCCAGCAGCGTAGCAGGAGGCTCGCGAAACGAGCAGTACTTC | CASSVAGGSRNEQYF
- | TRBJ2-5 | - | TRBV5-8 | TGTGCCAGCAGCTCGGGGACCCTCGAGGGAGGAGCCCAGTACTTC | CASSSGTLEGGAQYF
few | TRBJ2-1 | - | TRBV28 | TGTGCCAGCATAAAGTCGGCCGCGGGACGCGAATTCTTC | CASIKSAAGREFF
- | TRBJ2-3 | - | TRBV9 | TGTGCCAGCAGCGTAGGCGCAAGCACAGATACGCAGTATTTT | CASSVGASTDTQYF
once | TRBJ1-5 | TRBD1 | TRBV6-1 | TGTGCCAGCAGTTCCCAGGGGGGTCAGCCCCAGCATTTT | CASSSQGGQPQHF
- | TRBJ2-1 | - | TRBV11-2 | TGTGCCAGCAGCTTAGTATCTAGGTCCAATGAGCAGTTCTTC | CASSLVSRSNEQFF
- | TRBJ2-7 | - | TRBV11-2 | TGTGCCAGCAGCTTAGCCCTCCATAGAGAGCAGTACTTC | CASSLALHREQYF
once | TRBJ2-3 | TRBD2 | TRBV7-9 | TGTGCCAGCAGCTCAGGGACTAGCGGGAGTTTGGAGCAGTATTTT | CASSSGTSGSLEQYF
- | TRBJ2-7 | TRBD2 | TRBV27 | TGTGCCAGCAGCTATGGACTAGCTTCTTACCGCTCCTACGAGCAGTACTTC | CASSYGLASYRSYEQYF
- | TRBJ2-3 | - | TRBV14 | TGTGCCAGCAGCCAGGTCGGGAGTTCAGATACGCAGTATTTT | CASSQVGSSDTQYF
- | TRBJ2-1 | TRBD2 | TRBV10-1 | TGCGCCAGCAGTGAGGGGCTAGCGGCTTACAATGAGCAGTTCTTC | CASSEGLAAYNEQFF